This T cell receptor (beta chain) was captured in a study of shared clonotypes between healthy human individuals. Genomic DNA of each subset was evenly split across several immunoSEQ plates. Clones were sequenced by immunoSEQ multiplex PCR, and TCRdb holds only the in-frame ones, with some missing. The sample contains fewer than 1.4 million clones, approximately 80% of which appear only once. With 2 bases clipped from V and 3 bases from J, the junction kept 5 bases outside the gene matches. The CDR3 sequence is 17 residues long. The germline V gene encodes CDR1 ENHRY and CDR2 SYGVKD. The chain uses TRBV10-3 and TRBJ2-2; 11 bases match TRBD2. Sequencing was carried out using memory CD4+ T cells from PBMCs. Specified subset: CD45RA-negative fraction. This clonotype originated in a man aged 18 to 30 in good health. Some clones in this sample may be carry-over from other donors' samples. The CDR3 sequence is CAISETSGSADTGELFF. The CDR3 region has the DNA TGTGCCATCAGTGAGACTAGCGGGAGTGCGGACACCGGGGAGCTGTTTTTT.